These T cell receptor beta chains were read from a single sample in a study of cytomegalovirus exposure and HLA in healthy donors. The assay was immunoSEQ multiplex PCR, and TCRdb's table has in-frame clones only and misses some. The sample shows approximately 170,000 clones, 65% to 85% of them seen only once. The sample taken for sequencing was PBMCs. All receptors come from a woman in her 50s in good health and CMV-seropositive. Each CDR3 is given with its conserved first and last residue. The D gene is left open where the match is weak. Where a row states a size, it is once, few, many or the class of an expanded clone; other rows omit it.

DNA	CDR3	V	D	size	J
TGTGCCAGCAGTTTTACAGGGGGAGACACTGAAGCTTTCTTT	CASSFTGGDTEAFF	TRBV6-5	TRBD1	.	TRBJ1-1
TGTGCCAGCAGTTCTCACCGCGGGGGTCGGGATGGCTACACCTTC	CASSSHRGGRDGYTF	TRBV28	.	.	TRBJ1-2
TGTGCCACCACGACAGGTGATGGTCAGCCCCAGCATTTT	CATTTGDGQPQHF	TRBV6-5	.	.	TRBJ1-5
TGCGCCAGCAGCACCACGGTCCGGGACTTTCAAGAGACCCAGTACTTC	CASSTTVRDFQETQYF	TRBV5-1	.	.	TRBJ2-5
TGCGCCACCTCCGCCGGGGGGGCCGTAGATACGCAGTATTTT	CATSAGGAVDTQYF	TRBV5-1	TRBD2	.	TRBJ2-3
TGTGCCAGACCCACAGGGGCGGACCCAGATACGCAGTATTTT	CARPTGADPDTQYF	TRBV9	TRBD1	.	TRBJ2-3
TGTGCCAGCAGCTTTAACTACGAGCAGTACTTC	CASSFNYEQYF	TRBV7-2	.	.	TRBJ2-7
TGTGCCAGCAGCACAAGAGGTGTTGAGCAGCCCCAGCATTTT	CASSTRGVEQPQHF	TRBV13	.	once	TRBJ1-5
TGCGCCAGCAGCCAAGAAGTTCCCTCCGCAGGGGAAGCTTTCTTT	CASSQEVPSAGEAFF	TRBV4-3	.	.	TRBJ1-1
TGTGCCAGCTCTACGGACAGGGGTATCAATGAGCAGTTCTTC	CASSTDRGINEQFF	TRBV18	TRBD1	.	TRBJ2-1
TGTGCCAGTAGTATGAGAAGGGGCCTCAATAGGTTGAACACTGAAGCTTTCTTT	CASSMRRGLNRLNTEAFF	TRBV19	.	.	TRBJ1-1
TGCAGCGTTGGGACAGGGGGAAATGAAAAACTGTTTTTT	CSVGTGGNEKLFF	TRBV29-1	TRBD1	.	TRBJ1-4
TGTGCCACCCTAGCGGGAGGGCCTCCCGAGACCCAGTACTTC	CATLAGGPPETQYF	TRBV10-3	TRBD2	.	TRBJ2-5
TGTGCCAGTAGTATAGGGGAGGGCTACACTGAAGCTTTCTTT	CASSIGEGYTEAFF	TRBV19	.	.	TRBJ1-1
TGTGCCAGCAGCTTGCGGGGGGCGCTTCACTATGGCTACACCTTC	CASSLRGALHYGYTF	TRBV7-9	.	.	TRBJ1-2
TGTGCCAGTCCTGGCCCCCCCTACGAGCAGTACTTC	CASPGPPYEQYF	TRBV6-1	.	.	TRBJ2-7
TGTGCCAGCAGCACACATGGCGAGCAGTACTTC	CASSTHGEQYF	TRBV5-6	.	few	TRBJ2-7
TGTGCCAGCAGCTTAGAACGGGACATTCAGTACTTC	CASSLERDIQYF	TRBV13	.	.	TRBJ2-4
TGTGCCAGCAGCCCCCAGGCCTCCTACAATGAGCAGTTCTTC	CASSPQASYNEQFF	TRBV7-2	.	.	TRBJ2-1
TGTGCCAGCGTAAGAGGGAACACCGGGGAGCTGTTTTTT	CASVRGNTGELFF	TRBV28	.	.	TRBJ2-2
TGCGCCAGCAGCTTAAGGGACAACCCCAAGGGGATTCAGTACTTC	CASSLRDNPKGIQYF	TRBV5-1	.	.	TRBJ2-4
TGTGCCAGCAGTACTAGCGGGGGGACCTACGAGCAGTACTTC	CASSTSGGTYEQYF	TRBV6-5	TRBD2	.	TRBJ2-7
TGTGCCAGCAGCATAGGGAGCACCGGGGAGCTGTTTTTT	CASSIGSTGELFF	TRBV6-1	.	.	TRBJ2-2
TGTGCCAGCAGCTTCGCGACAGGGGGGACTGAAGCTTTCTTT	CASSFATGGTEAFF	TRBV7-2	TRBD1	.	TRBJ1-1
TGCGCCAGCAGCCTGGGACAGGGTTTTAATGAAGCTTTCTTT	CASSLGQGFNEAFF	TRBV5-1	TRBD1	.	TRBJ1-1
TGTGCCAGTACGTATCTCTCTGGAAACACCATATATTTT	CASTYLSGNTIYF	TRBV19	.	.	TRBJ1-3
TGTGCCAGCAGCTTTTCTAGCGGGGGTGTGACCGGGGAGCTGTTTTTT	CASSFSSGGVTGELFF	TRBV7-3	TRBD2	few	TRBJ2-2
TGTGCCAGCTCGCCGGGACAGGGATTGAACACTGAAGCTTTCTTT	CASSPGQGLNTEAFF	TRBV18	TRBD1	.	TRBJ1-1
TGTGCCAGTTTGCGGGGATTGCGGGGCGAGCAGTACTTC	CASLRGLRGEQYF	TRBV28	.	.	TRBJ2-7
TGTGCCAGCAGTGAAACTGACAGATCCTTCCTTGGCTACACCTTC	CASSETDRSFLGYTF	TRBV6-1	.	once	TRBJ1-2
TGTGCCAGCAGTTTATACTACAGGGGGGATGGCTACACCTTC	CASSLYYRGDGYTF	TRBV28	TRBD1	.	TRBJ1-2
TGTGCCAGCAGTGACGGGACAAACACCGGGGAGCTGTTTTTT	CASSDGTNTGELFF	TRBV6-4	.	.	TRBJ2-2
TGTGCCAGCAGCTTGGCAGAGAGGCGAAGCACCGGGGAGCTGTTTTTT	CASSLAERRSTGELFF	TRBV5-4	.	.	TRBJ2-2
TGTGCTAGCAGCTTAGAGGGGGTTAGCACAGATACGCAGTATTTT	CASSLEGVSTDTQYF	TRBV7-8	.	.	TRBJ2-3
TGCAGCGCCGTGCAGGGAAGGGGAAACACCATATATTTT	CSAVQGRGNTIYF	TRBV29-1	.	.	TRBJ1-3
TGTGCCAGCAAGGCAGGGGGATTTGAAAAACTGTTTTTT	CASKAGGFEKLFF	TRBV2	TRBD1	few	TRBJ1-4
TGCGCCAGCAGCCCGGGACACCTAAATCAGCCCCAGCATTTT	CASSPGHLNQPQHF	TRBV5-1	.	.	TRBJ1-5
TGTGCCAGCAGTTACACAGATCTCGATGAGCAGTTCTTC	CASSYTDLDEQFF	TRBV6-5	.	.	TRBJ2-1
TGCGCCAGCAGCTCGAACCGAGCAGGGGTTCCGACTAATGAAAAACTGTTTTTT	CASSSNRAGVPTNEKLFF	TRBV5-1	.	.	TRBJ1-4
TGTGCCAGCAGTTTATCGTATTCTACAGGGTCACCCCTCCACTTT	CASSLSYSTGSPLHF	TRBV27	.	once	TRBJ1-6
TGTGCCAGCAGTTCCCCTAGCGGGAGGGCGGATGAGCAGTTCTTC	CASSSPSGRADEQFF	TRBV28	TRBD2	.	TRBJ2-1
TGTGCCAGCAGATCTTTTACTAGCGGGGGGGGAGTTAACCCAAATGAGCAGTTCTTC	CASRSFTSGGGVNPNEQFF	TRBV2	TRBD2	once	TRBJ2-1
TGCGCCAGCAGCTTGGAGCGGGGGCCTACCACAGATACGCAGTATTTT	CASSLERGPTTDTQYF	TRBV5-1	TRBD2	.	TRBJ2-3
TGCAGCGTTGGGGAGGTAGCCTGGGAGACCCAGTACTTC	CSVGEVAWETQYF	TRBV29-1	.	.	TRBJ2-5